The 27 T cell receptor beta chains reported below all come from one sample, sequenced in a study of metastatic and nonmetastatic thyroid tumors. Treatment of any kind had been given to no patient before thyroid surgery. With MiXCR, TCRdb reprocessed the PCR reads. The repertoire holds around 18,000 clones, with about an eighth as singletons. Sample: tumor tissue. These receptors all stem from a female donor with papillary thyroid cancer or a benign thyroid nodule (not recorded which). Some clones in this sample may be carry-over from other donors' samples.

This clone occurred many times. The gene calls are TRBV28 and TRBJ1-1; weak D call: TRBD1 (6 bases). CDR1 MDHEN and CDR2 SYDVKM come from the germline V gene. V was trimmed by 8 bases and J by 7 bases, leaving 11 bases between them. The CDR3 runs to 11 residues. The CDR3 loop is CASGTRSEAFF. The CDR3 nucleotides read TGTGCCAGCGGGACAAGAAGTGAAGCTTTCTTT.

The genes are TRBV5-1 and TRBJ2-7; D might be TRBD2 (5 bases). This CDR3 spans 12 amino acids. Germline-derived CDR1 and CDR2 are SGHRS and YFSETQ. Trimming pared 4 bases from V and 4 bases from J, leaving 9 bases between. The CDR3 here is CASSPSGYEQYF. DNA of the CDR3: TGCGCCAGCAGCCCCTCGGGGTACGAGCAGTACTTC.

This clone was observed many times. V usage is TRBV28 and J usage is TRBJ1-5; D call uncertain. The germline V gene encodes CDR1 MDHEN and CDR2 SYDVKM. CDR3 size: 12 residues. V lost 10 bases, J lost 7 bases, and 14 bases lay in between. Here the CDR3 reads CAITSRVQPQHF. Written as DNA, the CDR3 is TGTGCCATAACCAGCCGGGTCCAGCCCCAGCATTTT.

This clone was seen ten or more times. The chain links TRBV4-1 to TRBJ2-5; D possibly corresponds to TRBD2 (7 bases). The CDR3 contains 16 residues. The V end was cut by 3 bases, the J end by 3 bases, with 17 bases between. The germline gives CDR1 MGHRA, CDR2 YSYEKL. The CDR3 DNA sequence: TGCGCCAGCAGCCAGGGCGGAGGGGGGGGGGAAGAGACCCAGTACTTC. Protein product: CASSQGGGGGEETQYF.

This clone was recorded many times. The chain is built from TRBV3-1 and TRBJ1-5; D is possibly TRBD1 (6 bases). Germline-derived CDR1 and CDR2 are LGHDT and YNNKEL (reference sequence). The germline V and J ends were trimmed by 4 bases and 0 bases, with 10 bases remaining between them. The CDR3 spans 15 residues. The DNA for the CDR3 is TGTGCCAGCAGCCCGGGACACCATAGCAATCAGCCCCAGCATTTT. Translating gives CASSPGHHSNQPQHF.

The V and J genes are TRBV7-3 and TRBJ2-3; either TRBD1 or TRBD2 may supply D (5 bases each). Trimming removed 4 bases at V and 4 bases at J, with 15 bases between. The CDR3 loop spans 15 amino acids. In germline, CDR1 is SGHTA, CDR2 FQGTGA. CDR3 in amino acids: CASSSGPNDPDTQYF. CDR3 nucleotides: TGTGCCAGCAGCTCGGGACCTAATGACCCAGATACGCAGTATTTT.

Ten or more counts support this clone. This chain joins TRBV6-1 and TRBJ1-1, with a weak D call TRBD1 (5 bases). Germline V gene data show CDR1 as MNHNS and CDR2 as SASEGT. The CDR3 runs 14 residues. V lost 5 bases and J 4 bases, leaving 14 bases between the germline ends. This CDR3 reads CASSSPGVGTEAFF. The DNA of the CDR3 is TGTGCCAGCAGTTCCCCGGGGGTGGGCACTGAAGCTTTCTTT.

This clone was recorded many times. The chain recombines TRBV7-6 with TRBJ2-3; D is unclear. This CDR3 spans 13 amino acids. Trimming cost V 0 bases and J 2 bases, with 3 bases left between them. The germline V gene encodes CDR1 SGHVS and CDR2 FNYEAQ. CDR3 DNA: TGTGCCAGCAGCTTAGCCTTCACAGATACGCAGTATTTT. This translates into CASSLAFTDTQYF.

This clone was counted at least ten times. The J gene is TRBJ1-4, the V gene TRBV12-3 or TRBV12-4; D remains ambiguous. This CDR3 contains 13 residues. Trimming removed 6 bases from V and 8 bases from J, with 13 bases in between. This CDR3 is CASRRRESEKLFF. In DNA, the CDR3 is TGTGCCAGCAGAAGGAGGGAATCCGAAAAACTGTTTTTT.

This clone was seen more than once but under ten times. V usage is TRBV6-4 and J usage is TRBJ2-3, with no clear D. The germline V gene has CDR1 MRHNA and CDR2 SNTAGT. V lost 6 bases and J lost 2, with 12 bases in between. The CDR3 is 14 residues long. The CDR3 nucleotides read TGTGCCAGCAGGGCAGATACCTCCACAGATACGCAGTATTTT. This codes for CASRADTSTDTQYF.

The V and J genes are TRBV6-5 and TRBJ1-2; maybe TRBD1 (6 bases). The CDR3 consists of 16 residues. Germline V gene lookup returns CDR1 MNHEY and CDR2 SVGAGI. The germline V and J ends were trimmed by 4 bases and 3 bases, with 18 bases remaining between them. CDR3 coding DNA: TGTGCCAGCAGTTCCGGGCGCAGGGGCGGAGACTATGGCTACACCTTC. Its protein is CASSSGRRGGDYGYTF.

At least ten counts were recorded for this clone. V gene TRBV29-1 combines with J gene TRBJ1-3; TRBD1 is a possible D gene (6 bases). The CDR3 runs 14 residues. The V end was cut by 7 bases, the J end by 0 bases, with 13 bases between. Germline CDR1 and CDR2: SQVTM and ANQGSEA. The CDR3 spells CSATGESSGNTIYF. The CDR3 bases are TGCAGCGCGACAGGCGAAAGCTCTGGAAACACCATATATTTT.

This clone showed up many times. The chain links TRBV29-1 to TRBJ2-3; D unresolved. Per germline, CDR1 SQVTM and CDR2 ANQGSEA. This CDR3 contains 16 residues. V was trimmed by 3 bases and J by 2 bases, leaving 18 bases between them. CDR3 amino acids: CSVEFPGQLVTDTQYF. The CDR3 DNA is TGCAGCGTTGAGTTCCCCGGGCAGCTAGTCACAGATACGCAGTATTTT.

Relative to its sample, this clone is medium-sized. The chain recombines TRBV4-1 with TRBJ2-7; D is unresolved. Germline CDR1 and CDR2: MGHRA and YSYEKL. This CDR3 contains 16 residues. Trimming stripped 1 base from V and 2 bases from J, with 15 bases between. Here the CDR3 DNA reads TGCGCCAGCAGCCAAGTCTCTCGGGCAAGTACCTACGAGCAGTACTTC. Translating gives CASSQVSRASTYEQYF.

This clone was seen repeatedly, ten times or more. The chain uses TRBV5-1 and TRBJ2-3; TRBD2 aligns across 10 bases. The CDR3 is made up of 16 amino acids. CDR1 SGHRS and CDR2 YFSETQ come from the germline V gene. V shed 0 bases, J shed 6 bases, and the junction held 7 bases outside the gene matches. CDR3 amino acids: CASSLALAGSVDTQYF. DNA for the CDR3: TGCGCCAGCAGCTTGGCACTAGCGGGATCGGTGGATACGCAGTATTTT.

This clone was seen many times. As DNA, the CDR3 is TGTGCCAGCAGTTTATCGAAGGCTTCCTACGAGCAGTACTTC. Its translation: CASSLSKASYEQYF. The chain joins TRBV27 to TRBJ2-7; D not certain. V was shortened by 0 bases and J by 1 base, with 7 bases between the two germline ends. Germline V gene data show CDR1 as MNHEY and CDR2 as SMNVEV (reference sequence). This CDR3 has 14 residues.

On this clone: It is likely a read error, because the conserved phenylalanine at the end of the CDR3 is missing. The chain combines TRBV12-3 or TRBV12-4 with TRBJ2-7; TRBD2 aligns across 12 bases. This CDR3 spans 15 amino acids. The V and J ends lost 1 base and 4 bases, in that order; junction bases with no gene match: 2. CDR3 sequence: CASSLGTSGTYEQYL. CDR3 nucleotide sequence: TGTGCCAGCAGTTTAGGGACTAGCGGGACTTACGAGCAGTACCTC.

This clone was seen many times. The V and J genes are TRBV28 and TRBJ1-5; D is unresolved. The CDR3 runs to 15 residues. Per the germline V gene, CDR1 is MDHEN and CDR2 is SYDVKM. Trimming removed 4 bases at V and 2 bases at J, with 12 bases between. CDR3 region: CASSSGWAGNQPQHF. Here the CDR3 DNA reads TGTGCCAGCAGTTCCGGTTGGGCGGGCAATCAGCCCCAGCATTTT.

This clone was seen ten or more times. A much larger clone sits a single nucleotide away, making a read error possible. The gene calls are TRBV7-9 and TRBJ1-1, with no clear D. The CDR3 length is 15 residues. Trimming stripped 3 bases from V and 0 bases from J, with 11 bases between. Germline lookup yields CDR1 SEHNR and CDR2 FQNEAQ (reference sequence). This CDR3 reads CASSFRGQMNTEAFF. CDR3 bases: TGTGCCAGCAGCTTCCGGGGTCAGATGAACACTGAAGCTTTCTTT.

This clone occurred many times. The chain uses TRBV29-1 and TRBJ1-2; D gene uncertain. Trimming shortened V by 3 bases and J by 4 bases, and 9 bases separated the two germline ends. The CDR3 covers 12 residues. CDR1 SQVTM and CDR2 ANQGSEA come from the germline V gene. This chain's CDR3 is CSVEEGSYGYTF. The CDR3 DNA reads as TGCAGCGTTGAGGAGGGTTCCTATGGCTACACCTTC.

By sample share, this clone is medium-sized. The genes are TRBV15 and TRBJ2-7; D remains unclear. Deletions cut 8 bases from V and 4 bases from J, with 18 bases between. CDR1 and CDR2 (germline): LNHNV, YYDKDF (reference sequence). The length of the CDR3 is 14 residues. The chain's CDR3 is CATAYQGLGYEQYF. In DNA, the CDR3 is TGTGCCACCGCATATCAAGGGCTCGGGTACGAGCAGTACTTC. The whole variable domain, remainder taken from reference TRBV15 and TRBJ2-7, is DAMVIQNPRYQVTQFGKPVTLSCSQTLNHNVMYWYQQKSSQAPKLLFHYYDKDFNNEADTPDNFQSRRPNTSFCFLDIRSPGLGDTAMYLCATAYQGLGYEQYFGPGTRLTVT.

The J gene is TRBJ2-6, the V gene TRBV9; D may be TRBD2 (6 bases). Germline loops: CDR1 SGDLS, CDR2 YYNGEE. The CDR3 covers 17 residues. V dropped 3 bases and J dropped 0 bases, with 13 bases sitting between them. The CDR3 nucleotides read TGTGCCAGCAGCGCCGGGACTCCGAGCTCTGGGGCCAACGTCCTGACTTTC. It yields the protein CASSAGTPSSGANVLTF.

This clone was seen at least ten times. This chain joins TRBV6-1 and TRBJ2-3; D unclear. This CDR3 region has 11 residues. The V end was cut by 6 bases, the J end by 3 bases, with 4 bases between. The germline gives CDR1 MNHNS, CDR2 SASEGT. CDR3 residues: CASRTTDTQYF. The CDR3, as DNA: TGTGCCAGCAGAACTACAGATACGCAGTATTTT.

This rearrangement joins TRBV19 to TRBJ2-1; D might be TRBD2 (5 bases). Germline V gene data show CDR1 as LNHDA and CDR2 as SQIVND (reference sequence). The CDR3 runs 17 residues. V was pared by 5 bases and J by 5 bases, with 22 bases between. CDR3 sequence reads: CASSLSPPRGRDNEQFF. In DNA, the CDR3 is TGTGCCAGTAGTCTAAGCCCCCCTCGGGGTAGAGACAATGAGCAGTTCTTC. Filled out from reference TRBV19 and TRBJ2-1, the complete variable domain reads DGGITQSPKYLFRKEGQNVTLSCEQNLNHDAMYWYRQDPGQGLRLIYYSQIVNDFQKGDIAEGYSVSREKKESFPLTVTSAQKNPTAFYLCASSLSPPRGRDNEQFFGPGTRLTVL.

The chain couples TRBV7-6 to TRBJ1-1; D not certain. The V gene lost 4 bases and the J gene lost 5 bases, with 8 bases spanning the gap. CDR3 length: 12 residues. Germline-derived CDR1 and CDR2 are SGHVS and FNYEAQ. The CDR3 here is CASSSGSTEAFF. In DNA, the CDR3 is TGTGCCAGCAGCTCAGGAAGTACTGAAGCTTTCTTT. The full variable domain, with the rest looked up from reference TRBV7-6 and TRBJ1-1, is GAGVSQSPRYKVTKRGQDVALRCDPISGHVSLYWYRQALGQGPEFLTYFNYEAQQDKSGLPNDRFSAERPEGSISTLTIQRTEQRDSAMYRCASSSGSTEAFFGQGTRLTVV.

The gene calls are TRBV5-5 and TRBJ2-4, with D unclear. CDR1 is SGHKS, CDR2 YYEKEE, per germline (reference sequence). The CDR3 consists of 16 residues. The V end lost 2 bases, the J end lost 5 bases, and 17 bases lay between the germline ends. The CDR3 DNA follows: TGTGCCAGCAGCTTTAAGGTGGCGCGTTCGGAAAACATTCAGTACTTC. This sequence encodes CASSFKVARSENIQYF. The full variable domain, with the rest looked up from reference TRBV5-5 and TRBJ2-4, is DAGVTQSPTHLIKTRGQQVTLRCSPISGHKSVSWYQQVLGQGPQFIFQYYEKEERGRGNFPDRFSARQFPNYSSELNVNALLLGDSALYLCASSFKVARSENIQYFGAGTRLSVL.

The chain employs TRBV27 and TRBJ2-5; D gene uncertain. From germline, CDR1 is MNHEY and CDR2 SMNVEV (reference sequence). CDR3 length equals 14 residues. Trimming stripped 5 bases from V and 7 bases from J, with 17 bases between. Written as DNA, the CDR3 is TGTGCCAGCAGTCCTCTAGGGATGACTCCGACCCAGTACTTC. Translated, it gives CASSPLGMTPTQYF.